This T cell receptor beta chain was sequenced for a study of glioma-infiltrating T cells. This clonotype appeared a few times. Amplification of TCR alpha and beta CDR3 regions from RNA used iRepertoire nested multiplex PCR. Each CDR3 protein is one row after TCRdb ran MiXCR on the multiplex PCR reads. The sample contains more than 350,000 distinct CDR3 sequences, around 45% of which appear only once. This CDR3 is built from 13 residues. The V segment lost 7 bases and the J segment 6 bases; nucleotides outside the gene matches: 6. Germline assignment: CDR1 DFQATT and CDR2 SNEGSKA (reference sequence). The chain couples TRBV20-1 to TRBJ1-2; 12 bases match TRBD1. The receptor was isolated from a human donor with low-grade glioma or glioblastoma, undergoing nonglioma brain surgery, or in good health (not recorded which). The specimen was glioma tissue, nonneoplastic brain tissue, or PBMCs (not recorded which). In DNA form, the CDR3 reads TGCAGTGGTACGGGACAGGGGGCGAATGGCTACACCTTC. Translating it yields CSGTGQGANGYTF.